This note documents a single T cell receptor beta chain sequence. Clones were read by immunoSEQ multiplex PCR, and TCRdb kept only the in-frame ones, dropping some. The top ten hold 5.5% to 7.5% of the sample, which has 300,000 to 350,000 clones, around nine tenths seen once. The entry originates in a study of blood T cell repertoires in COVID-19. The CDR3 length is 13 residues. V was pared by 8 bases and J by 7 bases, with 7 bases of the junction left unmatched. Germline-derived CDR1 and CDR2 are SNHLY and FYNNEI. The sequenced sample was peripheral blood. The TCR sequence derives from an older woman with COVID-19, enrolled during active disease. The chain combines TRBV2 with TRBJ2-1, with 8 bases identical to TRBD1. DNA for the CDR3: TGTGCCAGCGCAGGGGGCTTGTCTAATGAGCAGTTCTTC. Translated: CASAGGLSNEQFF.